These 11 T cell receptor beta chains originate from one sample sequenced in a study of cytomegalovirus exposure and HLA in healthy donors. Amplification used 60 Vbeta primers and 13 Jbeta primers. Repertoires were generated with immunoSEQ multiplex PCR, while TCRdb's copy carries only in-frame clones and drops some. Of 300,000 or so clones listed, almost 85% are singletons. The specimen sequenced was PBMCs. The receptors originated from a woman between 40 and 55 years old in good health and CMV-seropositive.

This clone has a handful of counts. The chain joins TRBV6-6 to TRBJ2-7; D possibly corresponds to TRBD1 (6 bases). Trimming took 6 bases from V and 0 from J, leaving 12 bases between them. Germline V gene lookup returns CDR1 MNHNY and CDR2 SVGAGI (reference sequence). CDR3 length: 14 residues. The CDR3 DNA is TGTGCCAGCAGGTCGACAGGAAGCTCCTACGAGCAGTACTTC. Protein sequence: CASRSTGSSYEQYF.

The chain recombines TRBV30 with TRBJ1-5; D perhaps matches TRBD1 (6 bases). The CDR3 covers 14 residues. CDR1 and CDR2 (germline): GTSNPN, SVGIG (reference sequence). The V end was cut by 4 bases, the J end by 3 bases, with 13 bases between. Here the CDR3 reads CAWTPDRNNQPQHF. The CDR3, as DNA: TGTGCCTGGACCCCGGACAGAAACAATCAGCCCCAGCATTTT.

The V gene is TRBV7-3, the J gene TRBJ2-7; 9 bases match TRBD1. CDR3 size: 14 residues. V shed 5 bases, J shed 4 bases, and the junction held 6 bases outside the gene matches. Germline V gives CDR1 SGHTA, CDR2 FQGTGA. The CDR3 DNA reads TGTGCCAGCAGCCCAGGGACAGGGCCTTACGAGCAGTACTTC. This translates into CASSPGTGPYEQYF.

In its sample, this clone was seen once. This chain connects TRBV5-8 to TRBJ2-7; D is perhaps TRBD1 (6 bases). Per germline, CDR1 SGHTS and CDR2 YDEGEE. This CDR3 is 13 amino acids long. The ends were cut back, 2 bases at V and 5 bases at J, with 11 bases in the middle. CDR3: CASSFLQGHEQYF. CDR3 coding DNA: TGTGCCAGCAGCTTTCTACAGGGCCACGAGCAGTACTTC.

The chain couples TRBV7-3 to TRBJ2-1, with D possibly being TRBD2 (6 bases). V was shortened by 5 bases and J by 0 bases, with 14 bases between the two germline ends. The germline gives CDR1 SGHTA, CDR2 FQGTGA. There are 16 residues in the CDR3. CDR3 sequence (DNA): TGTGCCAGCAGCCCCTGGGACTCCACCTCCTACAATGAGCAGTTCTTC. Residues: CASSPWDSTSYNEQFF.

In this sample, this clone turned up once. V usage is TRBV29-1 and J usage is TRBJ2-1, with 7 nucleotides matching TRBD1. The junction had 1 base not matched to a gene; V was cut back by 2 bases and J by 0 bases. The CDR3 sequence is 14 residues long. Germline lookup yields CDR1 SQVTM and CDR2 ANQGSEA. The CDR3 loop reads CSVESGGSYNEQFF. In nucleotides, the CDR3 is TGCAGCGTTGAATCAGGGGGCTCCTACAATGAGCAGTTCTTC.

With respect to this clone: Other DNA sequences of this sample code for an identical CDR3. The chain is built from TRBV10-3 and TRBJ2-7; 7 positions agree with TRBD2. With 0 bases clipped from V and 1 base from J, the junction kept 0 bases outside the gene matches. Germline V lookup: CDR1 ENHRY, CDR2 SYGVKD. There are 14 residues in the CDR3. DNA for the CDR3: TGTGCCATCAGTGAGTCGGGACTATCCTACGAGCAGTACTTC. Its translation: CAISESGLSYEQYF.

This chain links TRBV28 with TRBJ2-5; 9 nucleotides agree with TRBD1. V trimming: 5 bases; J trimming: 4 bases; junction bases outside the gene matches: 11. This CDR3 comprises 16 residues. Germline-derived CDR1 and CDR2 are MDHEN and SYDVKM. The CDR3 DNA is TGTGCCAGCAGTCCCCTGACAGGGGGTCAGTCAGAGACCCAGTACTTC. Amino acid sequence: CASSPLTGGQSETQYF. Supplemented by reference TRBV28 and TRBJ2-5, the full variable domain reads DVKVTQSSRYLVKRTGEKVFLECVQDMDHENMFWYRQDPGLGLRLIYFSYDVKMKEKGDIPEGYSVSREKKERFSLILESASTNQTSMYLCASSPLTGGQSETQYFGPGTRLLVL.

This clone has just a few counts. The rearrangement links TRBV6-1 to TRBJ1-1, with no clear D. Trimming left V 7 bases short and J 1 base short, with 7 bases between. This CDR3 is 12 amino acids long. Germline-derived CDR1 and CDR2 are MNHNS and SASEGT. CDR3 DNA sequence: TGTGCCAGCACTCCAGGGAACACTGAAGCTTTCTTT. This encodes CASTPGNTEAFF.

The V gene is TRBV7-2, the J gene TRBJ2-5, with 7 bases fitting TRBD1. With the DNA end fitting TRBJ2-7 better, the J assignment may be wrong. Per the germline V gene, CDR1 is SGHTA and CDR2 is FQGNSA. This CDR3 has 13 amino acids. Here the CDR3 reads CASSSTGVREQYF. The DNA of the CDR3 is TGTGCCAGCAGCAGTACAGGGGTACGCGAGCAGTACTTC.

The V and J genes are TRBV15 and TRBJ2-1, with 8 bases lining up with TRBD2. This CDR3 has 17 residues. Trimming took 3 bases from V and 4 from J; bases not matched to a gene: 11. Germline CDR1 LNHNV, CDR2 YYDKDF (reference sequence). CDR3 sequence reads: CATSSVVAGPTYNEQFF. CDR3 DNA: TGTGCCACCAGCAGTGTCGTAGCGGGACCCACATACAATGAGCAGTTCTTC.